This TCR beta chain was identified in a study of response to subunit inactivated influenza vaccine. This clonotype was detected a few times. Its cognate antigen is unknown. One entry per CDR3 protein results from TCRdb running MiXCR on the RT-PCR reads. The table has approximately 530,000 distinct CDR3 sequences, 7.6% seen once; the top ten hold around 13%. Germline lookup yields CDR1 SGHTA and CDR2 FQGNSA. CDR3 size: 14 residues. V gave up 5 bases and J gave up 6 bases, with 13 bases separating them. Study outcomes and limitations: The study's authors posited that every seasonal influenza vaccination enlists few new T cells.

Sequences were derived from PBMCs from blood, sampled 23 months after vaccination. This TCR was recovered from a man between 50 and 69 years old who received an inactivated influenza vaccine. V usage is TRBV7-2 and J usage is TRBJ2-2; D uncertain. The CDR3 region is CASSPSSRAGELFF. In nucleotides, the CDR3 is TGTGCCAGCAGCCCCTCAAGCCGCGCCGGGGAGCTGTTTTTT.